This is a list of T cell receptor beta chains from one sample in a study of blood T cell repertoires in COVID-19. The data were produced by immunoSEQ multiplex PCR, yet TCRdb's version contains in-frame clones alone and is incomplete. The sample consists of over 200,000 clones, around four fifths of them appearing once. Sequenced sample: peripheral blood. These receptors were obtained from a woman between 70 and 85 years old with active or convalescent COVID-19. Each CDR3 is given without its conserved first and last residue.

cdr3_aa j_call v_call
ARSPTGFNEQF TRBJ2-1 TRBV5-3
ASTGTGSSPLH TRBJ1-6 TRBV10-2
ASSPGQDYGYT TRBJ1-2 TRBV14
ASSRDKNYGYT TRBJ1-2 TRBV6-5
ASSPPGRLNEQY TRBJ2-7 TRBV18
ASSSTGRLLGGYT TRBJ1-2 TRBV5-6
ASSQAGRDGIQY TRBJ2-4 TRBV3-1/TRBV3-2
ASSYVPLGGNTEAF TRBJ1-1 TRBV5-5
ASTPSQGSYEKLF TRBJ1-4 TRBV2
ASSPESEQY TRBJ2-7 TRBV12-3/TRBV12-4